This T cell receptor (beta chain) was documented in a study of blood T cell dynamics during melanoma immunotherapy. The CDR3 runs 15 residues. The germline V and J ends were trimmed by 3 bases and 0 bases, with 10 bases remaining between them. The germline V gene has CDR1 KGHSH and CDR2 LQKENI. Time point in this sample: pre-treatment baseline. The method was immunoSEQ multiplex PCR; TCRdb's version includes in-frame clones alone and lacks a portion of them. Counted here are 8,600 or so clones, more than 75% occurring once; the ten biggest clones make up roughly 1%. The chain employs TRBV18 and TRBJ2-3, with D perhaps matching TRBD1 (5 bases). This TCR was recovered from a human donor with melanoma. This specimen was blood, taken from a patient treated with checkpoint blockade. In nucleotides, the CDR3 is TGTGCCAGCTCACCTAGACAGTTGAGCACAGATACGCAGTATTTT. Its translation is CASSPRQLSTDTQYF.